This T cell receptor beta chain was found in a study of response to subunit inactivated influenza vaccine. This CDR3 has 16 amino acids. Germline V gene sequence: CDR1 MDHEN, CDR2 SYDVKM. V shed 5 bases, J shed 2 bases, and the junction held 10 bases outside the gene matches. This clonotype showed up just a few times. Its antigen is undetermined. One entry per CDR3 protein, called by TCRdb with MiXCR from the RT-PCR reads. The top ten hold roughly 12% of the sample, which has fewer than 800,000 distinct CDR3 sequences, more than 15% seen once. Study-wide results and limits: Authors proposed each seasonal influenza vaccination draws in few new T cells.

The rearrangement uses TRBV28 and TRBJ2-3; 7 bases line up with TRBD2. The sequence derives from a man aged 45-60 years who received an inactivated influenza vaccine. The source was PBMCs from blood, collected 11 to 12 days after vaccination. This CDR3 is CASSSGAGTNTDTQYF. CDR3 bases: TGTGCCAGCAGTAGTGGAGCGGGGACGAACACAGATACGCAGTATTTT.